The clone carrying this T cell receptor (beta chain) was seen many times. Time point here: patch test 1, 2 weeks after DPC sensitization. Treatment: therapeutic diphenylcyclopropenone sensitization with weekly scalp DPC. The sample is drawn from a study of human T cells and chemical hapten exposure. It was the library that attached unique molecular identifiers to individual cDNA molecules. TCRdb reprocessed the RACE reads via MiXCR and lists one record per CDR3 protein. The sample lists 350,000 or so distinct CDR3 sequences; under 9% were seen once. The CDR3 sequence is 12 residues long. The V end was cut by 6 bases, the J end by 2 bases, with 6 bases between. Germline V gene data show CDR1 as SGHTA and CDR2 as FQGNSA.

The material sequenced was whole blood, taken in connection with sensitization to the hapten diphenylcyclopropenone (DPC). The TCR sequence derives from a woman under 30 with alopecia areata. Some clones in this sample may be carry-over from other donors' samples. The rearrangement uses TRBV7-2 and TRBJ2-3; D not certain. In DNA form, the CDR3 reads TGTGCCAGCAGACTCAACACAGATACGCAGTATTTT. This encodes CASRLNTDTQYF.